The 19 T cell receptor beta chains below come from one sample, sequenced in a study of blood T cell repertoires in COVID-19 (dated by TCRdb to 2019 to 2021). Library prep was done by the immunoSEQ multiplex PCR assay. The source is immuneACCESS, and TCRdb retained only in-frame sequences with V and J called. Part of the clones is not carried over; for the studies checked, unresolved V genes explain less than half of this, and the remainder is unexplained. Within this sample are roughly 250,000 clones, with about 86% of them counted one time only. The top ten hold 2.5% to 3% of the sample. Sequencing input: peripheral blood. The receptors here all came from a woman aged 55 to 70 with active or convalescent COVID-19.

This chain joins TRBV4-2 and TRBJ1-1, with D unclear. The V gene lost 0 bases and the J gene lost 0 bases, with 11 bases spanning the gap. Germline V CDR1 and CDR2: LGHNA, YNFKEQ. The CDR3 runs to 16 residues. For the CDR3, the DNA is TGTGCCAGCAGCCAAGATCTCCAGATAATGAACACTGAAGCTTTCTTT. Its protein product is CASSQDLQIMNTEAFF.

The chain combines TRBV7-9 with TRBJ2-5, with D perhaps TRBD2 (5 bases). Germline CDR1 and CDR2: SEHNR and FQNEAQ (reference sequence). V was trimmed by 2 bases and J by 3 bases, leaving 7 bases between them. The CDR3 covers 13 residues. The CDR3 spells CASSLILEETQYF. Here the CDR3 DNA reads TGTGCCAGCAGCTTAATACTAGAAGAGACCCAGTACTTC.

The CDR3 region has the DNA TGTGCCAGCAGGGTGGTAGACAGGGGCGGAAACATTCAGTACTTC. Translation gives CASRVVDRGGNIQYF. V is TRBV28 and J is TRBJ2-4; 8 bases fit TRBD1. V lost 6 bases, J lost 6 bases, and 10 bases stayed unmatched. The CDR3 has 15 residues. Germline V gene data show CDR1 as MDHEN and CDR2 as SYDVKM.

This chain links TRBV19 with TRBJ1-1, with D perhaps matching TRBD1 (6 bases). Germline-derived CDR1 and CDR2 are LNHDA and SQIVND (reference sequence). This CDR3 comprises 15 residues. Trimming took off 3 bases at V and 4 bases at J, with 15 bases between the two ends. In DNA form, the CDR3 reads TGTGCCAGTAGTATCGCCAGAACAGGGATCACTGAAGCTTTCTTT. It yields the protein CASSIARTGITEAFF.

The J gene is TRBJ2-7, the V gene TRBV29-1; maybe TRBD1 (5 bases). The CDR3 extends over 14 amino acids. CDR1 and CDR2 from the germline V gene are SQVTM and ANQGSEA. The ends were cut back, 1 base at V and 0 bases at J, with 10 bases in the middle. The DNA of the CDR3 is TGCAGCGTTGAAGGGGGCATCAACTCCTACGAGCAGTACTTC. It is translated as CSVEGGINSYEQYF.

This clone was found a few times. The identical CDR3 is also encoded by other nucleotide sequences in the sample. The J gene is TRBJ1-4, the V gene TRBV5-1, with 7 nucleotides matching TRBD1. CDR3 length: 14 amino acids. The germline CDR1 and CDR2 sequences are SGHRS and YFSETQ. J was trimmed by 7 bases and V by 0 bases; bases with no gene match: 3. CDR3 protein: CASSLGQGGEKLFF. CDR3 bases: TGCGCCAGCAGCTTGGGACAGGGCGGTGAAAAACTGTTTTTT.

The chain couples TRBV5-8 to TRBJ2-3; perhaps TRBD1 as D (6 bases). CDR1 and CDR2 (germline): SGHTS, YDEGEE. The CDR3 totals 17 residues. V was pared by 0 bases and J by 5 bases, with 19 bases between. In DNA, the CDR3 is TGTGCCAGCAGCTTGGAGGGGTTGGCAGGGGTGAGAGATACGCAGTATTTT. Encoded protein: CASSLEGLAGVRDTQYF.

This chain uses TRBV25-1 with TRBJ1-5; tentative D call: TRBD1 (6 bases). CDR1 MGHDK and CDR2 SYGVNS come from the germline V gene. The V and J ends lost 8 bases and 4 bases respectively, with 21 bases between them. The length of the CDR3 is 16 residues. Here the CDR3 DNA reads TGTGCCAGCCCTCGCTCTACCAGGGGCAATAATCAGCCCCAGCATTTT. Amino acid sequence: CASPRSTRGNNQPQHF.

The rearrangement uses TRBV4-2 and TRBJ2-1, with 11 bases identical to TRBD1. Germline lookup yields CDR1 LGHNA and CDR2 YNFKEQ. The CDR3 has 16 amino acids. V dropped 2 bases and J dropped 7; count of bases not matched to a gene: 7. The CDR3 protein is CASSQTGTGGLNEQFF. The CDR3 bases are TGTGCCAGCAGCCAAACCGGGACAGGGGGGCTTAATGAGCAGTTCTTC.

The rearrangement joins TRBV2 to TRBJ2-3, with a weak D call TRBD2 (6 bases). The CDR3 has 15 amino acids. CDR1 is SNHLY, CDR2 FYNNEI, per germline. V lost 6 bases to trimming and J lost 1 base, with 14 bases between them. In DNA form, the CDR3 reads TGTGCCAGCAGGGAGGGCACAGCCCGCACAGATACGCAGTATTTT. Protein sequence: CASREGTARTDTQYF.

The J gene is TRBJ1-2, the V gene TRBV7-9; 8 nucleotides align to TRBD1. The V segment lost 7 bases and the J segment 5 bases; nucleotides outside the gene matches: 9. Germline V gene lookup returns CDR1 SEHNR and CDR2 FQNEAQ (reference sequence). This CDR3 is built from 14 residues. CDR3 sequence reads: CASTPGTGFYGYTF. The CDR3 nucleotides are TGTGCCAGCACCCCTGGGACAGGCTTTTATGGCTACACCTTC.

The gene calls are TRBV21-1 and TRBJ1-4; TRBD1, the table's D call, lacks a check against the DNA. TRBV21-1 is shown as a pseudogene. The CDR3 extends over 18 amino acids. CDR3 sequence (DNA): TGTGCCAGCAACATAATAAGGGGGACAGGGGCTGCTAATGAAAAACTGTTTTTT. Amino acid sequence: CASNIIRGTGAANEKLFF.

This clone was found a few times. This rearrangement joins TRBV5-1 to TRBJ2-4, with D possibly TRBD2 on 6 matching bases. CDR3 length: 14 amino acids. The V end lost 0 bases, the J end lost 7 bases, and 11 bases lay between the germline ends. Germline V lookup: CDR1 SGHRS, CDR2 YFSETQ. In nucleotides, the CDR3 is TGCGCCAGCAGCTTGGGAGGACTACGGAACATTCAGTACTTC. Its protein product is CASSLGGLRNIQYF.

This clone was seen once. J is TRBJ1-2 and V is TRBV7-3, with 11 positions matching TRBD1. Looked up from germline, CDR1 is SGHTA and CDR2 is FQGTGA. The ends lost 8 bases at V and 4 bases at J; junction bases unmatched: 9. The CDR3 runs 15 residues. CDR3: CASAPGTGGAYGYTF. CDR3 in DNA: TGTGCCAGCGCGCCCGGGACAGGGGGGGCCTATGGCTACACCTTC. Using reference TRBV7-3 and TRBJ1-2 for the parts outside the CDR3, the full variable domain is GAGVSQTPSNKVTEKGKYVELRCDPISGHTALYWYRQSLGQGPEFLIYFQGTGAADDSGLPNDRFFAVRPEGSVSTLKIQRTERGDSAVYLCASAPGTGGAYGYTFGSGTRLTVV.

The chain is built from TRBV14 and TRBJ2-3; 8 bases align to TRBD2. Trimming at V came to 2 bases and at J to 5 bases, leaving 6 bases not matched to a gene. The CDR3 runs 15 residues. Germline V lookup: CDR1 SGHDN, CDR2 FVKESK. CDR3 DNA sequence: TGTGCCAGCAGCCAACTCGGGGGGGCCGTAGATACGCAGTATTTT. It translates to CASSQLGGAVDTQYF.

The rearrangement uses TRBV2 and TRBJ2-3; 10 bases agree with TRBD2. CDR1 is SNHLY and CDR2 is FYNNEI in the germline V gene. The length of the CDR3 is 16 residues. The ends lost 6 bases at V and 1 base at J; junction bases unmatched: 7. In DNA form, the CDR3 reads TGTGCCAGCAGGGGGCCTAGCGGGGGTGGCACAGATACGCAGTATTTT. Its translation: CASRGPSGGGTDTQYF.

The chain joins TRBV18 to TRBJ1-1; no definite D call. This CDR3 spans 14 amino acids. Germline CDR1 reads KGHSH; CDR2 reads LQKENI. Trimming removed 0 bases at V and 0 bases at J, with 5 bases between. Here the CDR3 DNA reads TGTGCCAGCTCACCACCCTCCGTGAACACTGAAGCTTTCTTT. Its protein is CASSPPSVNTEAFF.

This sequence joins TRBV7-2 and TRBJ2-7, with D hard to call. V lost 0 bases, J lost 0 bases, and 6 bases lay in between. Germline V CDR1 and CDR2: SGHTA, FQGNSA. CDR3 length equals 14 residues. For the CDR3, the DNA is TGTGCCAGCAGCTTAGCGCATAGCTCCTACGAGCAGTACTTC. Amino acids: CASSLAHSSYEQYF.

The chain combines TRBV6-6 with TRBJ1-4, with D unresolved. Trimming took 8 bases from V and 2 from J, leaving 12 bases between them. CDR1 and CDR2 from the germline V gene are MNHNY and SVGAGI (reference sequence). CDR3 size: 14 residues. CDR3 region: CASSTGGTNEKLFF. The CDR3 DNA reads TGTGCCAGCTCCACCGGAGGGACTAATGAAAAACTGTTTTTT.